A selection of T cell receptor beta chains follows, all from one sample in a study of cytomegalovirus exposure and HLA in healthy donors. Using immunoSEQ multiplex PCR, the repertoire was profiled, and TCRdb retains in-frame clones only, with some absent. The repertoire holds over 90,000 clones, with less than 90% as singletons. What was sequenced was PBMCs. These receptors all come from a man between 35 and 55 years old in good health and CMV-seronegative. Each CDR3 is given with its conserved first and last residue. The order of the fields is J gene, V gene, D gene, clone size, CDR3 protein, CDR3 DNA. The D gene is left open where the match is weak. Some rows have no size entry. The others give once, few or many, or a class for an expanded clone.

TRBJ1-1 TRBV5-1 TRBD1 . CASSRDSTYLNTEAFF TGCGCCAGCTCGCGGGACAGCACATACTTGAACACTGAAGCTTTCTTT
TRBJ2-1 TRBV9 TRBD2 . CASSPGGTSGTRPFF TGTGCCAGCAGCCCCGGGGGGACTAGCGGGACTAGACCGTTCTTC
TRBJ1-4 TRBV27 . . CASSFGGSNEKLFF TGTGCCAGCAGTTTTGGGGGGTCTAATGAAAAACTGTTTTTT
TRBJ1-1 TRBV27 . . CASSPPYGTEAFF TGTGCCAGCAGTCCCCCTTACGGCACTGAAGCTTTCTTT
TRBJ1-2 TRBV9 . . CASSVAAGTRQATYGYTF TGTGCCAGCAGCGTAGCTGCAGGGACGAGACAGGCAACTTATGGCTACACCTTC
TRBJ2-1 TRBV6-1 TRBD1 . CASSLTGGWDEQFF TGTGCCAGCAGTTTAACAGGGGGCTGGGATGAGCAGTTCTTC
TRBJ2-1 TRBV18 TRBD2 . CASSPSLVAGANEQFF TGTGCCAGCTCACCATCGCTGGTAGCGGGGGCCAATGAGCAGTTCTTC
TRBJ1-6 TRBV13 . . CASSLGRNYNSPLHF TGTGCCAGCAGCTTAGGCAGGAATTATAATTCACCCCTCCACTTT
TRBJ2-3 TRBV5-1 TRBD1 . CANSLGDRLTDTQYF TGCGCCAACAGCTTGGGGGACAGGCTCACAGATACGCAGTATTTT
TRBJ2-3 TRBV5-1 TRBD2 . CASSLLITGGHADTQYF TGCGCCAGCAGCCTACTAATTACGGGGGGGCATGCAGATACGCAGTATTTT
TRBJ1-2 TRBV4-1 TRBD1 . CASSFGTGVNYGYTF TGCGCCAGCAGCTTCGGGACAGGAGTTAACTATGGCTACACCTTC
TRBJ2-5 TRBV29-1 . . CSVGAAQETQYF TGCAGCGTTGGGGCAGCCCAAGAGACCCAGTACTTC
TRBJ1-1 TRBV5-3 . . CARSQLGGGCTEAFF TGTGCCAGAAGCCAATTGGGGGGAGGGTGCACTGAAGCTTTCTTT
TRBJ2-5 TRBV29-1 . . CSVEVGAVTGETQYF TGCAGCGTTGAAGTGGGGGCAGTAACAGGGGAGACCCAGTACTTC
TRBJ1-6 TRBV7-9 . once CASSLSEDSPLHF TGTGCCAGCAGCTTGAGTGAAGATTCACCCCTCCACTTT
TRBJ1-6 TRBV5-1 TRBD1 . CASSFTRDRYNSPLHF TGCGCCAGCAGCTTTACCCGGGACAGATATAATTCACCCCTCCACTTT
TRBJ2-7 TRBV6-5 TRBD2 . CASTDRGGLSHEQYF TGTGCCAGCACCGACCGGGGGGGGCTATCCCACGAGCAGTACTTC
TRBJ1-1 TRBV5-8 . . CASRMDWNTEAFF TGTGCCAGCAGGATGGACTGGAACACTGAAGCTTTCTTT
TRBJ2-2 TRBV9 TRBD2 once CASSVGLAGDTGELFF TGTGCCAGCAGCGTTGGTCTAGCGGGGGACACCGGGGAGCTGTTTTTT
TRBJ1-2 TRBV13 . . CASSLEQGAYGYTF TGTGCCAGCAGCTTAGAACAGGGCGCGTATGGCTACACCTTC
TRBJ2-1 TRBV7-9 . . CASSLGNSDYNEQFF TGTGCCAGCAGCTTAGGAAATAGCGACTACAATGAGCAGTTCTTC
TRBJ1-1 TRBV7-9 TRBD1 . CASSPRTGREEAFF TGTGCCAGCAGCCCACGGACAGGCAGGGAGGAAGCTTTCTTT
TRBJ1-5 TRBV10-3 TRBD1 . CASGTADSNQPQHF TGTGCCAGCGGGACAGCTGATAGCAATCAGCCCCAGCATTTT
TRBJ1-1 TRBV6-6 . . CASSYSEGGTEAFF TGTGCCAGCAGTTACTCGGAGGGGGGGACTGAAGCTTTCTTT
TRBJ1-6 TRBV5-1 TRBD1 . CASSLTGGDSPLHF TGCGCCAGCAGCTTGACAGGGGGTGATTCACCCCTCCACTTT
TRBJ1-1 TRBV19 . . CASSIVAGANTEAFF TGTGCCAGTAGTATAGTCGCCGGAGCGAACACTGAAGCTTTCTTT
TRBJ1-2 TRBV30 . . CAWSPYNGGYTF TGTGCCTGGAGTCCCTATAATGGTGGCTACACCTTC
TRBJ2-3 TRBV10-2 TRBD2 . CASSESRYSGDSTDTQYF TGCGCCAGCAGTGAGTCGAGGTATAGCGGGGATAGCACAGATACGCAGTATTTT
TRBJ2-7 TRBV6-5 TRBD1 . CASRTRDRDYEQYF TGTGCCAGCAGGACCCGGGACAGGGACTACGAGCAGTACTTC
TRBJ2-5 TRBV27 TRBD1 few CASSSGGLETQYF TGTGCCAGCAGTTCAGGGGGCCTAGAGACCCAGTACTTC
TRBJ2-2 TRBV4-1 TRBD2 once CASSSSGTTNTGELFF TGCGCCAGCAGCTCGTCCGGGACTACGAACACCGGGGAGCTGTTTTTT
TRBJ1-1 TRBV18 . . CASSADRNTEAFF TGTGCCAGCTCAGCGGACAGGAACACTGAAGCTTTCTTT
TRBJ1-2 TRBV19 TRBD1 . CASSIEARGLGNYGYTF TGTGCCAGTAGTATAGAGGCCAGGGGGCTTGGTAACTATGGCTACACCTTC
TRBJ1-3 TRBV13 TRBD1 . CASSPDRGPGNTIYF TGTGCCAGCAGCCCCGACAGGGGCCCTGGAAACACCATATATTTT
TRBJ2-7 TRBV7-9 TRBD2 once CASSNSGGSSYEQYF TGTGCCAGCAGCAATAGCGGGGGTAGCTCCTACGAGCAGTACTTC
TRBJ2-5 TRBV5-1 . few CASSPRDGAQETQYF TGCGCCAGCAGCCCCAGGGATGGAGCCCAAGAGACCCAGTACTTC
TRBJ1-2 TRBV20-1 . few CSGGQNGYTF TGCAGTGGTGGACAGAATGGCTACACCTTC